This T cell receptor (beta chain) was sequenced for a study of blood T cell repertoires in COVID-19. Overall study: Samples came from the United States, Italy and Spain, spanning acute and convalescent COVID-19. PBMCs, B-cell-depleted T cells, or T cells provided the cDNA or gDNA that made up the material.

V shed 0 bases, J shed 0 bases, and the junction held 6 bases outside the gene matches. CDR3 size: 18 residues. Germline assignment: CDR1 MGHRA and CDR2 YSYEKL. The authors' processing: It was from reference gene primer amplification that nucleated cell counts were estimated. Sequencing used immunoSEQ multiplex PCR; TCRdb keeps in-frame clones, though not all of them. That table gives V, J and clone size, and the DNA gave D and trimming. The data hold more than 250,000 clones, with roughly 85% observed a single time. This chain connects TRBV4-1 to TRBJ2-3; 10 bases agree with TRBD2. The clonotype comes from a man aged 55 to 70 who had recovered from COVID-19. Source material: peripheral blood. Here the CDR3 DNA reads TGCGCCAGCAGCCAAGATCGAACTAGCGGGACTAGCACAGATACGCAGTATTTT. Protein: CASSQDRTSGTSTDTQYF.